This TCR beta chain was sequenced for a study of T cells in localized non-small cell lung cancer. Study-level findings and limits: Clonality peaked in uninvolved adjacent lung rather than tumor.

A word on this clone: Its antigen is not known.

The CDR3 length is 13 residues. CDR1 SQVTM and CDR2 ANQGSEA come from the germline V gene. Trimming shortened V by 7 bases and J by 1 base, and 11 bases separated the two germline ends. Method: immunoSEQ multiplex PCR; TCRdb's copy keeps in-frame clones and lacks some. The repertoire holds approximately 26,000 clones, approximately 90% seen once, with around 3.9% in the top ten. The receptor was isolated from a female donor aged 60 or older with stage II squamous cell lung carcinoma. This material consisted of peripheral blood, taken before any cancer treatment. The rearrangement uses TRBV29-1 and TRBJ2-1; no firm D call. The CDR3 protein is CSGATLSYNEQFF. CDR3 in DNA: TGCAGCGGCGCTACGCTATCCTACAATGAGCAGTTCTTC.